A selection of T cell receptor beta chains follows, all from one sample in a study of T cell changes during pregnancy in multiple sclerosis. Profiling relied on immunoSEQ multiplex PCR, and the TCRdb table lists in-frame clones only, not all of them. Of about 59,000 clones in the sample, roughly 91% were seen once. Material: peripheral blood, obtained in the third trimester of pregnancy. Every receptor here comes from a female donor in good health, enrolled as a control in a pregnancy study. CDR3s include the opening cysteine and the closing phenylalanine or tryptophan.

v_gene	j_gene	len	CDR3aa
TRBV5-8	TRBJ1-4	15	CASMVPMGQGEKLFF
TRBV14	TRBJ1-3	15	CASSRTGTGGNTIYF
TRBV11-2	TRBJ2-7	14	CASSQGLAGGEQYF
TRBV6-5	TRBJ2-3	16	CASSYGSGGAADTQYF
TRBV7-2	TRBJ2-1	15	CASSLSQGGYNEQFF
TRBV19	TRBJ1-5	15	CASSITGGSNQPQHF
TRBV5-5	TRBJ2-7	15	CASSFARVSSYEQYF
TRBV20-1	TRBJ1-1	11	CSAKGASEAFF
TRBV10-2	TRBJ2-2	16	CASRTGLLSFSGELFF
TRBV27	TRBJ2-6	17	CASSLWTGGSGANVLTF
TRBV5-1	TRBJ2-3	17	CASSLDSVAGGADTQYF
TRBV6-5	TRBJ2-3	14	CATLAGGSTDTQYF
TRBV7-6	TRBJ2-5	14	CASSLGTGMETQYF
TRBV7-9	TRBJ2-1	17	CASSPTSGRARYNEQFF
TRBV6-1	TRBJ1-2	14	CASSTDRGPYGYTF
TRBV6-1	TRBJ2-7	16	CASSERRERLTYEQYF
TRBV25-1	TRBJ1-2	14	CASSSRDRIDGYTF
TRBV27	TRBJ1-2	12	CARGGRDYGYTF
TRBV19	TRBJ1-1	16	CASSITRSGLGGEAFF
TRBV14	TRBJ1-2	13	CASSPGQTYGYTF
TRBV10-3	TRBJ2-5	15	CAISESQGLKEIQYF
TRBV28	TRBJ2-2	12	CASRRSTGELFF
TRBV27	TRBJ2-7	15	CASSSPLGPSNEQYF
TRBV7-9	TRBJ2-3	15	CASSLGLAGGYTQYF
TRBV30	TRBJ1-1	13	CAWSVGRDTEAFF
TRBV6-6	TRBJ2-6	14	CASAGGSGANVLTF
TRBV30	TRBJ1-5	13	CAWKQGSNQPQHF
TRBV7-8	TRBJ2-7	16	CASSLVAGTGGYEQYF
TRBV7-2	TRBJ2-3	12	CASRSNADTQYF
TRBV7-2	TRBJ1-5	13	CASSLVSDQPQHF
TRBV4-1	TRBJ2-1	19	CASSQIGTSGGGGYNEQFF
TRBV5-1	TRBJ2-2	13	CASRYLDTGELFF